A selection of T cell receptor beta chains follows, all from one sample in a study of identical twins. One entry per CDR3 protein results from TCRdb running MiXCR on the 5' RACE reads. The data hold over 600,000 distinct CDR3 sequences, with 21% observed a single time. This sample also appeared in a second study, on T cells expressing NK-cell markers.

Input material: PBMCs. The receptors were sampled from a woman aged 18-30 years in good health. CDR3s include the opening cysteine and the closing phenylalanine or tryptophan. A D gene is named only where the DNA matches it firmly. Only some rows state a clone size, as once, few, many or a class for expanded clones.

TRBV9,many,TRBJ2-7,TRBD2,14,CASSVREGTYEQYF,TGTGCCAGCAGCGTGAGGGAGGGAACCTACGAGCAGTACTTC
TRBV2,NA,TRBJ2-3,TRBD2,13,CTSKAGNTDTQYF,TGTACCAGCAAAGCGGGGAACACAGATACGCAGTATTTT
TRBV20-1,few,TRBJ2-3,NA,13,CSARDSRGDTQYF,TGCAGTGCTAGAGATTCGAGGGGAGATACGCAGTATTTT
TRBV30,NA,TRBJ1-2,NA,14,CAWSYTGFSYGYTF,TGTGCCTGGAGTTATACAGGGTTTTCCTATGGCTACACCTTC
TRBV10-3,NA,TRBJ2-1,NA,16,CAISDPLRGPDNEQFF,TGTGCCATCAGTGACCCCTTGAGAGGGCCAGACAATGAGCAGTTCTTC
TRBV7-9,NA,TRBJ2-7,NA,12,CASSSGGNEQYF,TGTGCCAGCAGCTCAGGAGGGAACGAGCAGTACTTC
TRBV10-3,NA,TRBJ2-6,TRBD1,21,CAISESLGRDRDDSGANVLTF,TGTGCCATCAGTGAGTCATTGGGCCGGGACAGAGACGACTCTGGGGCCAACGTCCTGACTTTC
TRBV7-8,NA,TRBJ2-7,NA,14,CASSLELLSYEQYF,TGTGCCAGCAGCTTAGAACTACTCTCCTACGAGCAGTACTTC
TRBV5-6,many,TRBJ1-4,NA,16,CASSSYGAATNEKLFF,TGTGCCAGCAGCTCATACGGAGCGGCAACTAATGAAAAACTGTTTTTT
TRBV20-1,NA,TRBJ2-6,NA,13,CSATRAGANVLTF,TGCAGTGCTACTAGGGCTGGGGCCAACGTCCTGACTTTC
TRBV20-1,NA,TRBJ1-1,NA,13,CSARDRTNTEAFF,TGCAGTGCTAGAGACCGCACGAACACTGAAGCTTTCTTT
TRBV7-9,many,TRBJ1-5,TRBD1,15,CASSSLQGLNQPQHF,TGTGCCAGCAGCTCGCTACAGGGGCTTAATCAGCCCCAGCATTTT
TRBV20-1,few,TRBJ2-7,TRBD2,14,CSARRGGNSYEQYF,TGCAGTGCTAGACGCGGGGGGAACTCCTACGAGCAGTACTTC
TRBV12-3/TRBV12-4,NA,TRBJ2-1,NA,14,CASIFYRDGNEQFF,TGTGCCAGCATCTTTTACCGGGACGGCAATGAGCAGTTCTTC
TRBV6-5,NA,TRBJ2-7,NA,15,CASSYSTQRTYEQYF,TGTGCCAGCAGTTACTCAACACAGAGAACCTACGAGCAGTACTTC
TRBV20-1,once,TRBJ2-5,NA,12,CSAKRGLETQYF,TGCAGTGCTAAAAGGGGCCTCGAGACCCAGTACTTC
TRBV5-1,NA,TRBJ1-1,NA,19,CASSHGQSGLQVRNTEAFF,TGCGCCAGCTCCCATGGCCAATCAGGTCTTCAAGTCCGGAACACTGAAGCTTTCTTT
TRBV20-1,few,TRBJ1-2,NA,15,CSAREPGPGLYGYTF,TGCAGTGCTAGAGAACCGGGGCCAGGGCTTTATGGCTACACCTTC
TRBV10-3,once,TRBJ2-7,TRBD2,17,CAISGPVAGGSTYEQYF,TGTGCCATCAGTGGGCCGGTAGCGGGGGGTTCCACCTACGAGCAGTACTTC